The TCR beta chain under discussion was sequenced for a study of blood T cell repertoires in COVID-19. Study background: The samples span acute and convalescent COVID-19 from the United States, Italy and Spain. T cells, B-cell-depleted T cells, or PBMCs supplied cDNA or gDNA.

This CDR3 comprises 16 residues. Trimming removed 7 bases from V and 0 bases from J; junction bases left unmatched: 5. The germline CDR1 and CDR2 sequences are MDHEN and SYDVKM. Authors' analysis steps: Amplification of reference gene primers was used by the study to estimate nucleated cell counts. Sequencing used immunoSEQ multiplex PCR; TCRdb keeps in-frame clones, though not all of them. That table gives V, J and clone size, and the DNA gave D and trimming. The repertoire holds fewer than 65,000 clones, with about nine tenths as singletons. The chain is built from TRBV28 and TRBJ2-6, with 8 bases lining up with TRBD2. What was sequenced was peripheral blood. This clonotype originated in a woman at least 80 years old with acute or convalescent COVID-19. The CDR3 region has the DNA TGTGCCAGCACCACCGGGGGGGCCTCTGGGGCCAACGTCCTGACTTTC. Translating gives CASTTGGASGANVLTF.